This TCR beta chain stems from a study of cytomegalovirus exposure and HLA in healthy donors. Study-level findings and limits: Some public TCRs appeared in many individuals, while most sequences were rare.

V shed 6 bases and J 3 bases; nucleotides not matched to a gene: 6. CDR1 and CDR2 from the germline V gene are ENHRY and SYGVKD. The length of the CDR3 is 15 residues. Note on this clone: Its target is unknown.

Researchers ran the PCR with 60 Vbeta and 13 Jbeta primers. Here immunoSEQ multiplex PCR was the method, and the copy in TCRdb shows in-frame clones only, minus some. The repertoire holds nearly 200,000 clones, with roughly 76% as singletons. The sample consisted of PBMCs. The receptor was isolated from a woman aged 25-40 years in good health and CMV-seropositive. The chain couples TRBV10-3 to TRBJ2-1, with TRBD1 matching over 9 bases. The CDR3 DNA sequence: TGTGCCATCAGAAACACAGGGGGCAACTACAATGAGCAGTTCTTC. Its translation is CAIRNTGGNYNEQFF.